This TCR beta chain was documented in a study of T cell changes during pregnancy in multiple sclerosis. V lost 4 bases to trimming and J lost 1 base, with 14 bases between them. Germline V gene data show CDR1 as SGHRS and CDR2 as YFSETQ. The CDR3 sequence is 15 residues long. Sequenced by immunoSEQ multiplex PCR; TCRdb stores in-frame clones only, minus some. The sample holds around 27,000 clones; 90% to 95% are singletons and the top ten take 0.71%. A few counts support this clone. The chain uses TRBV5-1 and TRBJ1-1; D is uncertain. The input for sequencing was CD4+ T cells from peripheral blood mononuclear cells, taken in the first trimester of pregnancy. This sequence originates from a female donor with multiple sclerosis, enrolled in a pregnancy study. The CDR3 spells CASSVIVGPNTEAFF. In nucleotides, the CDR3 is TGCGCCAGCAGCGTGATAGTTGGTCCGAACACTGAAGCTTTCTTT.